The present TCR beta chain was sequenced within a study of T cells after yellow fever vaccination. Study in general: SMART-Seq v4 Ultra Low Input served to prepare low-cell-number fractions. Study results and caveats: Weaker overall, the secondary response nonetheless peaked faster (day 5 versus 15).

Synthesis of TCR cDNA relied on 5'RACE template switching, which attached a universal primer site and UMIs. TCRdb recomputed calls from the 5' RACE reads with MiXCR, one row per CDR3 protein. The repertoire has roughly 120,000 distinct CDR3 sequences, about 7.2% of them found once; the top ten carry 2.5% to 3.5%. CDR1 and CDR2 from the germline V gene are DFQATT and SNEGSKA (reference sequence). V lost 3 bases and J lost 6, with 21 bases in between. The length of the CDR3 is 16 residues. This clonotype has at least ten counts. No antigen is known for it. The origin of this receptor is a man younger than 35 who received the YFV17D yellow fever vaccine. The chain employs TRBV20-1 and TRBJ2-1; D may be TRBD2 (6 bases). The source material was CD4+ T cells sorted from PBMCs, sampled roughly 46 days after the first yellow fever vaccination. DNA of the CDR3: TGCAGTGCTAGGGGATTAAGTGGGGGGAAGTCCAATGAGCAGTTCTTC. It codes for CSARGLSGGKSNEQFF.